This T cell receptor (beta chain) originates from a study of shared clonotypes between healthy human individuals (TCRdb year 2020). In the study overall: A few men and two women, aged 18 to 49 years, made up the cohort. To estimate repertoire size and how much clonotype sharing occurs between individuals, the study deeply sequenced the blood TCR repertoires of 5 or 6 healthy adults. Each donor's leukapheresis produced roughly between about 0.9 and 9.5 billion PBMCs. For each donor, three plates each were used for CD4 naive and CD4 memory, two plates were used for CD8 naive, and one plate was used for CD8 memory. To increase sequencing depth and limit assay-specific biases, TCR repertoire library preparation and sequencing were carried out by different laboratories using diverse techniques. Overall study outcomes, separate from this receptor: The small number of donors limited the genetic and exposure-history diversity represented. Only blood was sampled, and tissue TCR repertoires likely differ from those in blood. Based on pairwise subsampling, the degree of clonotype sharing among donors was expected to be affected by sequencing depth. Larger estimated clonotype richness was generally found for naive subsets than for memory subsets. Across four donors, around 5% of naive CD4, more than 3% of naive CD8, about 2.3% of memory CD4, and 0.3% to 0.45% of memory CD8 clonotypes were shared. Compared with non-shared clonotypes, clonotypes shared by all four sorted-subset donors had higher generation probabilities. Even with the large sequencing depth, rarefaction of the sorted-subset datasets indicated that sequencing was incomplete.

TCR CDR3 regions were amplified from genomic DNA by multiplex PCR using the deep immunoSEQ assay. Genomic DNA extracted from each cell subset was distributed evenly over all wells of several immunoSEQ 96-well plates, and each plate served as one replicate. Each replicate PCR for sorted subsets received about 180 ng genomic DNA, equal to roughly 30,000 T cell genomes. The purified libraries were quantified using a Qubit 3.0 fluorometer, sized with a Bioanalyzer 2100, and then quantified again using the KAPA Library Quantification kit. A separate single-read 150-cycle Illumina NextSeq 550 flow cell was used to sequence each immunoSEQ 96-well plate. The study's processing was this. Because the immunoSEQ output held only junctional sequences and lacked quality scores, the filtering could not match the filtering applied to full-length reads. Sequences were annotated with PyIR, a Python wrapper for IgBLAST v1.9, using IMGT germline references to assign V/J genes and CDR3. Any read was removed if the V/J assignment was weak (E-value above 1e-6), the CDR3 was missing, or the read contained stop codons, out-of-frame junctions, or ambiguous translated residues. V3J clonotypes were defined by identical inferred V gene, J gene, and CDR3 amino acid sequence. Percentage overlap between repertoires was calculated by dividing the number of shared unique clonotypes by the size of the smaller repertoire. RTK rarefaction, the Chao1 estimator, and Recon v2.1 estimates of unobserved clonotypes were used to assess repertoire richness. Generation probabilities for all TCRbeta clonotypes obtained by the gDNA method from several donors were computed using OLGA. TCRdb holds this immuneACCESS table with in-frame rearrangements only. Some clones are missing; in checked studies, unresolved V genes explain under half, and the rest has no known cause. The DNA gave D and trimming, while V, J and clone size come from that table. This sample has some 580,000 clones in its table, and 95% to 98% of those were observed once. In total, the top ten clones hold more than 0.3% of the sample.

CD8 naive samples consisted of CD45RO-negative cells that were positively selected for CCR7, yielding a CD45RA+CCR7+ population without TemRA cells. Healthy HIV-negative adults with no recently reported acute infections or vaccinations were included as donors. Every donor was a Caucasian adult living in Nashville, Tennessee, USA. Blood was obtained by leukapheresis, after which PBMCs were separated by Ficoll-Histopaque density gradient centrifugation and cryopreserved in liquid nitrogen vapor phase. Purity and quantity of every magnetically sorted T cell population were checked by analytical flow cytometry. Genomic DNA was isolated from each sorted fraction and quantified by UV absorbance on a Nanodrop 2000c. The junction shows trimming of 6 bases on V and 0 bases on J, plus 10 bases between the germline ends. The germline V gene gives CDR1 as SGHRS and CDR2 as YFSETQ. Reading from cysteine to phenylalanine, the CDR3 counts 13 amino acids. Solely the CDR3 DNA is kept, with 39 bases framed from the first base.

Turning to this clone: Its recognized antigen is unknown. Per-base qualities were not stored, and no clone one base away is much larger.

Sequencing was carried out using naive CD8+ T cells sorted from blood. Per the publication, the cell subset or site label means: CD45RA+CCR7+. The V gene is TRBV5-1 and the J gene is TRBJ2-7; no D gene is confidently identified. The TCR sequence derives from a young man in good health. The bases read TGCGCCAGCACCGACTCGAGCTCCTACGAGCAGTACTTC. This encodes CASTDSSSYEQYF. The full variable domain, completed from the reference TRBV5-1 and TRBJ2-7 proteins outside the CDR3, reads KAGVTQTPRYLIKTRGQQVTLSCSPISGHRSVSWYQQTPGQGLQFLFEYFSETQRNKGNFPGRFSGRQFSNSRSEMNVSTLELGDSALYLCASTDSSSYEQYFGPGTRLTVT.